A single sample is the source of the 14 T cell receptor beta chains below, sequenced in a study of T cell responses to AZD1222 COVID-19 vaccine. Measured with immunoSEQ multiplex PCR; TCRdb has only the in-frame clones, and not every one. Of roughly 100,000 clones in the sample, about 90% were seen once. Source: peripheral blood, taken 28 days after the second AZD1222 dose. Every receptor here comes from an adult who received the AZD1222 COVID-19 vaccine.

The chain joins TRBV5-5 to TRBJ1-2, with 11 bases aligning to TRBD1. This CDR3 has 16 residues. Germline trimming cut 4 bases from V and 0 bases from J; bases unmatched to any gene: 5. Germline CDR1 SGHKS, CDR2 YYEKEE (reference sequence). DNA for the CDR3: TGTGCCAGCAGCCGGACAGGGGGCAGAGCTAACTATGGCTACACCTTC. Translated: CASSRTGGRANYGYTF.

Notes on this clone: The same CDR3 arises from other DNA sequences in this sample as well. V gene TRBV18 combines with J gene TRBJ1-1; no definite D call. Germline V lookup: CDR1 KGHSH, CDR2 LQKENI. The CDR3 is 11 amino acids. The V gene lost 3 bases and the J gene lost 3 bases, with 2 bases spanning the gap. The chain's CDR3 is CASSPDTEAFF. For the CDR3, the DNA is TGTGCCAGCTCACCGGACACTGAAGCTTTCTTT.

This clone was detected only once. The V gene is TRBV6-5, the J gene TRBJ1-5, with D perhaps TRBD1 (6 bases). CDR1 is MNHEY, CDR2 SVGAGI, per germline. The CDR3 covers 15 residues. Trimming stripped 6 bases from V and 6 bases from J, with 18 bases between. The CDR3 DNA reads as TGTGCCAGCAGGGAGCTCCGACAGGCCAGTCAGCCCCAGCATTTT. Amino acid sequence: CASRELRQASQPQHF.

V gene TRBV19 combines with J gene TRBJ2-3; D possibly corresponds to TRBD1 (5 bases). Germline V CDR1 and CDR2: LNHDA, SQIVND (reference sequence). The CDR3 spans 14 residues. Trimming pared 4 bases from V and 1 base from J, leaving 9 bases between. The CDR3 is CASSTIQGTDTQYF. The DNA of the CDR3 is TGTGCCAGTAGTACCATACAGGGCACAGATACGCAGTATTTT.

Turning to this clone: Other nucleotide sequences in the sample specify the same CDR3. The chain recombines TRBV12-3 or TRBV12-4 with TRBJ1-5; the D gene is possibly TRBD1 (5 bases). The CDR3 runs 13 residues. V was clipped by 1 base and J by 4 bases, with 5 bases between them. In nucleotides, the CDR3 is TGTGCCAGCAGTTTAGGACAGAATCAGCCCCAGCATTTT. This sequence encodes CASSLGQNQPQHF.

The J gene is TRBJ1-4, the V gene TRBV12-3 or TRBV12-4; no firm D call. V was clipped by 3 bases and J by 13 bases, with 12 bases between them. The length of the CDR3 is 12 residues. The CDR3 loop is CASSFSKPGLFF. The CDR3 coding sequence is TGTGCCAGCAGTTTTTCGAAGCCGGGACTGTTTTTT.

This clone was picked up a small number of times. V is TRBV28 and J is TRBJ2-7, with 10 bases matching TRBD1. The CDR3 is 16 amino acids. Germline V gene data show CDR1 as MDHEN and CDR2 as SYDVKM. Trimming removed 5 bases from V and 0 bases from J; junction bases left unmatched: 7. The CDR3 sequence is CASSPFGTGVSYEQYF. CDR3 nucleotides: TGTGCCAGCAGTCCATTCGGGACAGGGGTCTCCTACGAGCAGTACTTC.

The gene calls are TRBV19 and TRBJ2-3; a possible D gene is TRBD2 (7 bases). CDR3 length: 15 amino acids. Trimming removed 7 bases from V and 4 bases from J, with 18 bases in between. CDR1 LNHDA and CDR2 SQIVND come from the germline V gene (reference sequence). CDR3 amino acids: CASTGGGSKSDTQYF. CDR3 bases: TGTGCCAGTACTGGGGGCGGGAGTAAGTCAGATACGCAGTATTTT.

The count of this clone is one. The chain carries TRBV5-4 and TRBJ1-1; 7 bases fit TRBD1. The CDR3 totals 14 residues. The trim removed 5 bases at V and 10 bases at J, leaving 14 bases unmatched. Germline CDR1 reads SGHNT; CDR2 reads YYREEE (reference sequence). The CDR3 loop is CASSIPGQLRGAFF. For the CDR3, the DNA is TGTGCCAGCAGTATCCCGGGACAGCTTCGGGGAGCTTTCTTT.

The V call is TRBV7-7, the J call TRBJ1-1; D call uncertain. The V gene lost 5 bases and the J gene lost 1 base, with 8 bases spanning the gap. The germline V gene has CDR1 SSHAT and CDR2 FNYEAQ (reference sequence). The CDR3 is made up of 13 amino acids. The CDR3 bases are TGTGCCAGCAGCCCTCAAACGAACACTGAAGCTTTCTTT. Translating it yields CASSPQTNTEAFF.

A few counts support this clone. The rearrangement links TRBV5-8 to TRBJ2-2; D ambiguous. The CDR3 is 15 residues long. CDR1 and CDR2 (germline): SGHTS, YDEGEE. Trimming took off 2 bases at V and 0 bases at J, with 8 bases between the two ends. The CDR3 bases are TGTGCCAGCAGCTTTGTAACCGCGAACACCGGGGAGCTGTTTTTT. Translating gives CASSFVTANTGELFF.

V gene TRBV19 combines with J gene TRBJ1-1, with 7 bases that match TRBD1. The V gene end was trimmed by 5 bases and the J gene end by 1 base; junction bases not matched to a gene: 4. The CDR3 loop spans 14 amino acids. Germline V gene lookup returns CDR1 LNHDA and CDR2 SQIVND (reference sequence). CDR3: CASSSRQGNTEAFF. CDR3 coding DNA: TGTGCCAGTAGTTCTCGACAGGGGAACACTGAAGCTTTCTTT.

The rearrangement joins TRBV28 to TRBJ2-7; D is undetermined. V shed 0 bases and J shed 2 bases, with 8 bases lying between them. Germline assignment: CDR1 MDHEN and CDR2 SYDVKM. The CDR3 extends over 14 amino acids. CDR3 protein: CASSLCGLTYEQYF. CDR3 sequence (DNA): TGTGCCAGCAGTTTATGCGGCCTGACCTACGAGCAGTACTTC. Complete variable domain (other parts from reference TRBV28 and TRBJ2-7): DVKVTQSSRYLVKRTGEKVFLECVQDMDHENMFWYRQDPGLGLRLIYFSYDVKMKEKGDIPEGYSVSREKKERFSLILESASTNQTSMYLCASSLCGLTYEQYFGPGTRLTVT.

This chain links TRBV4-2 with TRBJ1-1, with D possibly matching TRBD1 (6 bases). Germline CDR1 LGHNA, CDR2 YNFKEQ. There are 15 residues in the CDR3. Trimming removed 2 bases from V and 2 bases from J, with 12 bases in between. CDR3 protein: CASSQPGTSNTEAFF. As DNA, the CDR3 is TGTGCCAGCAGCCAACCTGGGACATCTAACACTGAAGCTTTCTTT.